This T cell receptor beta chain came from a study of identical twins. Study-level points and caveats: Part of the zero-insertion signal could reflect confounding by invariant MAIT and iNKT cells. It was out-of-frame TCR alpha sharing in monozygotic twins that models underestimated.

In this sample, this clonotype turned up a few times. Its specificity is not known. V shed 6 bases, J shed 0 bases, and the junction held 10 bases outside the gene matches. The CDR3 runs 18 residues. Germline CDR1 reads LGHNA; CDR2 reads YNFKEQ. TCRdb processed the 5' RACE reads anew with MiXCR; each CDR3 protein has one entry. The table lists roughly 750,000 distinct CDR3 sequences, 21% of them singletons. These data were also reused for a study on T cells expressing NK-cell markers. That source reports: The same clonotypes also predominated in the CD3+CD56-NKG2C+ fraction of a few donors.

This receptor was obtained from a woman aged 18 to 35 in good health. The sample comprised PBMCs. The chain joins TRBV4-2 to TRBJ2-6; 8 nucleotides agree with TRBD2. This CDR3 is CASRALAGMSSGANVLTF. In DNA, the CDR3 is TGTGCCAGCAGGGCTTTAGCGGGGATGAGCTCTGGGGCCAACGTCCTGACTTTC.